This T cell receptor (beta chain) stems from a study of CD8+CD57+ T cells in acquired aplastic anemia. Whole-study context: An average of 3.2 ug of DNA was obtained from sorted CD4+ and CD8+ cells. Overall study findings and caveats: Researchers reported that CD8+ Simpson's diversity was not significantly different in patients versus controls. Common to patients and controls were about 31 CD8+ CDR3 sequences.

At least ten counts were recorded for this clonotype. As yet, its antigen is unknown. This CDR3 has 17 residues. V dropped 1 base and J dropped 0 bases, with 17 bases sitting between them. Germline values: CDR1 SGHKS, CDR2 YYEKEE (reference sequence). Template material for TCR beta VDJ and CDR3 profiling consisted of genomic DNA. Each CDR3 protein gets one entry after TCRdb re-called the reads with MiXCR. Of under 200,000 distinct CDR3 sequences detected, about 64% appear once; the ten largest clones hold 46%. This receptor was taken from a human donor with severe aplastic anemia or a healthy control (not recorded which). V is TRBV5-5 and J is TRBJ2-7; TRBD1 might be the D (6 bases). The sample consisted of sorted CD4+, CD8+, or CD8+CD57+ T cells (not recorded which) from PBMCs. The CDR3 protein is CASSLFPLTQGSYEQYF. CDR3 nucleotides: TGTGCCAGCAGCTTGTTTCCCCTTACACAGGGCTCCTACGAGCAGTACTTC.